A single sample is the source of the 31 T cell receptor beta chains below, sequenced in a study of blood T cell repertoires in COVID-19. Measured with immunoSEQ multiplex PCR; TCRdb has only the in-frame clones, and not every one. The sample lists about 93,000 clones, 75% to 90% seen once, with about 1.6% in the top ten. The sample consisted of peripheral blood. All receptors come from a human donor with active COVID-19. The donor label of this sample is uncertain.

The chain joins TRBV19 to TRBJ2-1, with a possible D match to TRBD1 (5 bases). V was pared by 2 bases and J by 7 bases, with 12 bases between. This CDR3 has 14 residues. The germline V gene encodes CDR1 LNHDA and CDR2 SQIVND (reference sequence). CDR3 nucleotide sequence: TGTGCCAGTAGTATAAGGTCAGGGCGGAATGAGCAGTTCTTC. It specifies CASSIRSGRNEQFF.

The chain combines TRBV20-1 with TRBJ2-1, with D possibly matching TRBD2 (5 bases). The CDR3 sequence is 14 residues long. The germline V gene has CDR1 DFQATT and CDR2 SNEGSKA (reference sequence). V dropped 3 bases and J dropped 6 bases, with 15 bases sitting between them. The CDR3 DNA reads as TGCAGTGCTAGTTCCAGCGGTTACAGCAATGAGCAGTTCTTC. Residues: CSASSSGYSNEQFF.

V usage is TRBV19 and J usage is TRBJ1-5; 10 bases match TRBD1. Looked up from germline, CDR1 is LNHDA and CDR2 is SQIVND (reference sequence). V dropped 5 bases and J dropped 6; count of bases not matched to a gene: 10. The CDR3 loop spans 16 amino acids. CDR3 in DNA: TGTGCCAGTAGTGGGAGAGGGACAGGGGAAGGTCAGCCCCAGCATTTT. It yields the protein CASSGRGTGEGQPQHF.

This clone was seen a few times. Other nucleotide sequences from this sample produce the same CDR3. The rearrangement uses TRBV5-1 and TRBJ1-2, with D maybe TRBD1 (5 bases). The CDR3 consists of 14 residues. Germline V CDR1 and CDR2: SGHRS, YFSETQ. V gave up 0 bases and J gave up 8 bases, with 14 bases separating them. This CDR3 reads CASSLAGTGGGYTF. CDR3 in DNA: TGCGCCAGCAGCTTGGCCGGAACAGGAGGGGGCTACACCTTC.

The CDR3 DNA sequence: TGTGCCAGCAGCTTTCAGACGGAGAGTACCGGGGAGCTGTTTTTT. This codes for CASSFQTESTGELFF. The V gene is TRBV9, the J gene TRBJ2-2; D gene uncertain. The CDR3 extends over 15 amino acids. Germline V gives CDR1 SGDLS, CDR2 YYNGEE. Trimming took 4 bases from V and 5 from J, leaving 15 bases between them.

The gene calls are TRBV5-1 and TRBJ2-1, with TRBD1 as a possible D gene (5 bases). The CDR3 has 16 amino acids. Germline V gene sequence: CDR1 SGHRS, CDR2 YFSETQ. The V end lost 5 bases, the J end lost 0 bases, and 15 bases lay between the germline ends. CDR3 DNA sequence: TGCGCCAGCAGTGAGGACAACGAAGTCTCCTACAATGAGCAGTTCTTC. Protein product: CASSEDNEVSYNEQFF.

The chain employs TRBV5-1 and TRBJ1-6; 7 nucleotides align to TRBD1. The J segment lost 4 bases and the V segment lost 5 bases, leaving 3 bases of the junction unmatched. Germline assignment: CDR1 SGHRS and CDR2 YFSETQ. This CDR3 comprises 14 residues. The CDR3: CASSRDRYNSPLHF. The CDR3 nucleotides read TGCGCCAGCAGTCGGGACAGATATAATTCACCCCTCCACTTT.

This clone is medium-sized. This sequence joins TRBV7-8 and TRBJ2-7; D possibly corresponds to TRBD1 (6 bases). The ends were cut back, 4 bases at V and 2 bases at J, with 27 bases in the middle. The CDR3 is 19 amino acids. Per the germline V gene, CDR1 is SGHVS and CDR2 is FQNEAQ. The CDR3: CASSSGRNFGQRETYEQYF. Written as DNA, the CDR3 is TGTGCCAGCAGCTCGGGTAGAAATTTTGGACAGCGTGAAACCTACGAGCAGTACTTC.

V and J are TRBV5-4 and TRBJ2-7; no clear D. Trimming removed 0 bases from V and 4 bases from J, with 14 bases in between. Germline V lookup: CDR1 SGHNT, CDR2 YYREEE (reference sequence). The CDR3 is 15 amino acids. CDR3 sequence reads: CASSLEVQSLYEQYF. The CDR3 DNA is TGTGCCAGCAGCTTGGAAGTACAGAGCCTTTACGAGCAGTACTTC.

This clone was seen a handful of times. J is TRBJ2-7 and V is TRBV27; the D is unclear. In germline, CDR1 is MNHEY, CDR2 SMNVEV (reference sequence). The CDR3 has 13 residues. The ends were cut back, 2 bases at V and 3 bases at J, with 8 bases in the middle. This CDR3 is CASSLQLDYEQYF. As DNA, the CDR3 is TGTGCCAGCAGTTTACAACTCGACTACGAGCAGTACTTC.

The rearrangement uses TRBV19 and TRBJ1-1, with D possibly being TRBD1 (5 bases). Germline-derived CDR1 and CDR2 are LNHDA and SQIVND (reference sequence). The V gene lost 7 bases and the J gene lost 6 bases, with 12 bases spanning the gap. The CDR3 is 12 amino acids. CDR3 protein: CASIGGGSEAFF. CDR3 coding DNA: TGTGCCAGTATCGGGGGAGGGTCTGAAGCTTTCTTT. The whole variable domain, filled in from reference TRBV19 and TRBJ1-1, reads DGGITQSPKYLFRKEGQNVTLSCEQNLNHDAMYWYRQDPGQGLRLIYYSQIVNDFQKGDIAEGYSVSREKKESFPLTVTSAQKNPTAFYLCASIGGGSEAFFGQGTRLTVV.

V is TRBV27 and J is TRBJ2-7; possible D gene TRBD1, 7 bases. Germline assignment: CDR1 MNHEY and CDR2 SMNVEV (reference sequence). With 6 bases removed from V and 2 bases from J, the gap between germline ends came to 17 bases. The CDR3 length is 15 residues. CDR3 in amino acids: CASRQRQGGAYEQYF. Written as DNA, the CDR3 is TGTGCCAGCAGACAAAGGCAGGGGGGAGCCTACGAGCAGTACTTC.

V gene TRBV7-8 combines with J gene TRBJ2-1; 10 nucleotides match TRBD2. The germline CDR1 and CDR2 sequences are SGHVS and FQNEAQ. J gave up 3 bases and V 0 bases, and 20 bases lay outside the gene matches. The CDR3 length is 22 residues. CDR3 nucleotide sequence: TGTGCCAGCAGCTTAGCCAAAGGACTAGCGGAATTCGCACCTAAACACTACAATGAGCAGTTCTTC. This encodes CASSLAKGLAEFAPKHYNEQFF.

In the case of this clone: The DNA is omitted, as the CDR3 cannot be located on it reliably, and the CDR3 follows TCRdb's listing. This rearrangement joins TRBV7-5 to TRBJ1-1; the tabulated D call, TRBD1, remains unverified against the DNA. TRBV7-5 is shown as a pseudogene. A total of 14 residues make up the CDR3, ends included. CDR3 protein: CVRSRVGQGTEAFF.

This clone was seen only once. The rearrangement links TRBV27 to TRBJ2-7; 8 nucleotides agree with TRBD1. Germline CDR1 reads MNHEY; CDR2 reads SMNVEV (reference sequence). The CDR3 length is 15 residues. Germline trimming cut 5 bases from V and 2 bases from J; bases unmatched to any gene: 8. The CDR3 spells CASSPTGTGTYEQYF. CDR3 in DNA: TGTGCCAGCAGTCCCACCGGGACAGGCACCTACGAGCAGTACTTC.

The CDR3: CASSFTSGQITGANVLTF. The CDR3, as DNA: TGTGCCAGCAGCTTTACGTCTGGTCAGATTACTGGGGCCAACGTCCTGACTTTC. The chain combines TRBV7-2 with TRBJ2-6; D is undetermined. Germline CDR1 and CDR2: SGHTA and FQGNSA. Trimming pared 3 bases from V and 2 bases from J, leaving 17 bases between. This CDR3 comprises 18 residues.

This chain connects TRBV3-1 (or the pseudogene TRBV3-2) to TRBJ1-1; D unclear. The length of the CDR3 is 16 residues. The ends were cut back, 1 base at V and 1 base at J, with 13 bases in the middle. Germline CDR1 reads LGHDT; CDR2 reads YNNKEL (reference sequence). The CDR3: CASSQGGGVWNTEAFF. DNA for the CDR3: TGTGCCAGCAGCCAAGGGGGAGGTGTTTGGAACACTGAAGCTTTCTTT.

The CDR3 region has the DNA TGTGCCAGTAGTATCGAGGGACTAGCTTTAGCTGAGCAGTTCTTC. Its protein is CASSIEGLALAEQFF. The chain recombines TRBV19 with TRBJ2-1; 9 nucleotides agree with TRBD2. Germline-derived CDR1 and CDR2 are LNHDA and SQIVND (reference sequence). The junction had 9 bases not matched to a gene; V was cut back by 3 bases and J by 9 bases. CDR3 length equals 15 residues. The variable domain in full, with the rest retrieved from reference TRBV19 and TRBJ2-1, is DGGITQSPKYLFRKEGQNVTLSCEQNLNHDAMYWYRQDPGQGLRLIYYSQIVNDFQKGDIAEGYSVSREKKESFPLTVTSAQKNPTAFYLCASSIEGLALAEQFFGPGTRLTVL.

This chain links TRBV21-1 with TRBJ2-1; the table's D call, TRBD1, was not checked against the DNA. TRBV21-1 is reported as a pseudogene. The CDR3 runs to 16 residues. CDR3 bases: TGTGCCAGCAGCAAACTCAGGACAGATAACTACAATGAGCAGTTCTTC. This gives the protein CASSKLRTDNYNEQFF.

This clone was counted a few times. The chain recombines TRBV3-1 (or the pseudogene TRBV3-2) with TRBJ2-7; D uncertain. This CDR3 region has 15 residues. Germline V gives CDR1 LGHDT, CDR2 YNNKEL (reference sequence). V dropped 5 bases and J dropped 2 bases, with 16 bases sitting between them. The CDR3 DNA reads as TGTGCCAGCAGCGTTTCCTGCGGCGGAACCTACGAGCAGTACTTC. The encoded protein is CASSVSCGGTYEQYF.

This clone was seen a handful of times. The genes are TRBV4-2 and TRBJ2-3; 7 nucleotides agree with TRBD2. J lost 0 bases, V lost 2 bases, and 2 bases had no gene match. Germline loops: CDR1 LGHNA, CDR2 YNFKEQ. The CDR3 has 15 amino acids. The CDR3 loop reads CASSQQAGSTDTQYF. The CDR3 nucleotides read TGTGCCAGCAGCCAACAAGCGGGGAGCACAGATACGCAGTATTTT.

This sequence joins TRBV7-2 and TRBJ2-3; 9 bases agree with TRBD2. From germline, CDR1 is SGHTA and CDR2 FQGNSA. Trimming cost V 1 base and J 5 bases; bases outside gene matches: 4. This CDR3 is built from 15 residues. CDR3 sequence (DNA): TGTGCCAGCAGCTTAGTCTCAGCGGGGGGAGATACGCAGTATTTT. It yields the protein CASSLVSAGGDTQYF.

About this clone itself: Compared with germline, one end of the junction differs, possibly owing to a read error. This chain connects TRBV6-2 or TRBV6-3 to TRBJ2-7, with D tentatively TRBD2 (6 bases). This CDR3 contains 12 residues. Per the germline V gene, CDR1 is MNHEY and CDR2 is SVGEGT. Written as DNA, the CDR3 is TGTGCCAGCAGTTACAGCGGACTACCGGGACACTTC. This translates into CASSYSGLPGHF.

The V and J genes are TRBV5-5 and TRBJ2-2, with 9 nucleotides matching TRBD2. J gave up 6 bases and V 6 bases, and 12 bases lay outside the gene matches. Per germline, CDR1 SGHKS and CDR2 YYEKEE (reference sequence). The CDR3 sequence is 16 residues long. DNA of the CDR3: TGTGCCAGCACCTCAGTCGCGGGGGGGTTATCCGGGGAGCTGTTTTTT. Translation gives CASTSVAGGLSGELFF.

The chain recombines TRBV30 with TRBJ2-3, with D unclear. CDR3 length: 13 amino acids. Germline V gives CDR1 GTSNPN, CDR2 SVGIG (reference sequence). The ends were cut back, 0 bases at V and 4 bases at J, with 8 bases in the middle. CDR3 DNA: TGTGCCTGGAGTGTACTGGTTTCAGATACGCAGTATTTT. Translated: CAWSVLVSDTQYF.

The chain links TRBV29-1 to TRBJ1-2, with 8 bases fitting TRBD1. The J segment lost 4 bases and the V segment lost 6 bases, leaving 1 base of the junction unmatched. Germline loops: CDR1 SQVTM, CDR2 ANQGSEA. The length of the CDR3 is 11 residues. The CDR3 loop is CSVTGAYGYTF. CDR3 coding DNA: TGCAGCGTGACAGGGGCCTATGGCTACACCTTC.

The chain joins TRBV19 to TRBJ1-1; the D gene is possibly TRBD1 (5 bases). The CDR3 consists of 14 residues. Trimming removed 3 bases from V and 7 bases from J, with 15 bases in between. The germline V gene has CDR1 LNHDA and CDR2 SQIVND (reference sequence). In DNA, the CDR3 is TGTGCCAGTAGTATGCCAGGTACCGGGGGTGAAGCTTTCTTT. Protein product: CASSMPGTGGEAFF.

The chain has TRBV5-6 and TRBJ2-1, with D possibly being TRBD2 (5 bases). Trimming pared 2 bases from V and 5 bases from J, leaving 11 bases between. Germline V gene sequence: CDR1 SGHDT, CDR2 YYEEEE. The CDR3 totals 14 residues. The CDR3 sequence: CASSFRAENNEQFF. In DNA form, the CDR3 reads TGTGCCAGCAGCTTTCGAGCGGAAAACAATGAGCAGTTCTTC.

The genes are TRBV3-1 (or the pseudogene TRBV3-2) and TRBJ1-5; a possible D gene is TRBD1 (5 bases). CDR3 length equals 17 residues. V shed 4 bases and J shed 0 bases, with 16 bases lying between them. Germline V gene sequence: CDR1 LGHDT, CDR2 YNNKEL (reference sequence). CDR3 sequence: CASSRGAVVYSNQPQHF. The CDR3 DNA reads TGTGCCAGCAGCCGCGGGGCCGTTGTTTATAGCAATCAGCCCCAGCATTTT.

The chain links TRBV6-5 to TRBJ2-3; 7 bases align to TRBD1. After removal of 4 bases from V and 4 bases from J, the junction contained 5 bases not matched to a gene. Germline V gives CDR1 MNHEY, CDR2 SVGAGI. The CDR3 has 14 amino acids. The CDR3 loop is CASSWDRGADTQYF. CDR3 coding DNA: TGTGCCAGCAGTTGGGACAGAGGAGCAGATACGCAGTATTTT.

This clone was detected only a few times. The rearrangement uses TRBV5-1 and TRBJ2-2; unclear D gene. Trimming took 2 bases from V and 6 from J, leaving 8 bases between them. This CDR3 has 13 amino acids. In germline, CDR1 is SGHRS, CDR2 YFSETQ. In DNA form, the CDR3 reads TGCGCCAGCAGCTTCGCATCAGCCGGGGAGCTGTTTTTT. It encodes CASSFASAGELFF.